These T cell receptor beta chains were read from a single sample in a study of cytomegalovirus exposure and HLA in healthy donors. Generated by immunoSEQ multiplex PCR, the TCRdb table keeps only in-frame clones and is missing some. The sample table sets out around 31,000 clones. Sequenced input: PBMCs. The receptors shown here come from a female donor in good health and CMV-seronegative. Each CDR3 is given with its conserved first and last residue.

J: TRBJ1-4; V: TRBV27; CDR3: CASSFGNRGSNEKLFF
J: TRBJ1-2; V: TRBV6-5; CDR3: CASSKGGVGNYGYTF
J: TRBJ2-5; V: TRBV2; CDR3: CASIPTGGMETQYF
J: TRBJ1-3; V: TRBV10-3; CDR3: CAIRGQGIAGNTIYF
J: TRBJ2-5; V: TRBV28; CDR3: CASSIRESSQETQYF
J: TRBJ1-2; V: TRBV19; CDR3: CASSLPGQGNYGYTF
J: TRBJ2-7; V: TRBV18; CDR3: CASSPSDRGYYEQYF
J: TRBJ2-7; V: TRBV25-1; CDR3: CASTNDGDYEQYF
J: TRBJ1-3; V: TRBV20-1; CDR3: CSATGTGRPNF
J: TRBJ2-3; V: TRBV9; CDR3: CASSVAAGTSGTDTQYF
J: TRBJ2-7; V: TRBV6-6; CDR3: CASTQGAEQYF
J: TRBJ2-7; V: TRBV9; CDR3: CASSATTGSEQYF
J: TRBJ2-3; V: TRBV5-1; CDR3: CASSLARGQGASGGDPTSTDTQYF
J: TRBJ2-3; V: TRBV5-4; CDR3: CASSSGWGGADTQYF
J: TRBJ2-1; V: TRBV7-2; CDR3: CASSSYLAGGSSEQFF
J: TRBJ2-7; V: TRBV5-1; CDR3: CASSNSQGYEQYF
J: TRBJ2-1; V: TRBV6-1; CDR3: CASSEPGLGTDEQFF
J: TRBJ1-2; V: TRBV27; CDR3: CASSVGTKGYGYTF
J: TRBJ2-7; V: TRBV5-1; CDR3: CASSLGRYEQYF
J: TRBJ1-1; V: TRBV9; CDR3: CASSGSAENTEAFF
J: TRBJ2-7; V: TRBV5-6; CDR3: CASSLGDSFNYEQYF
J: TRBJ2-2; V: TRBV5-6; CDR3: CASSFWVLGDTGELFF
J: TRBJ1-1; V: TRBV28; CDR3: CASSRAGSNTEAFF
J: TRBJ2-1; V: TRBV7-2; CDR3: CASSLGESSYNEQFF
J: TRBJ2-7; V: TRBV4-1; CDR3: CASSQVIQTGGRWEQYF
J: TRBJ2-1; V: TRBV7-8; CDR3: CASSFPDRASYNEQFF
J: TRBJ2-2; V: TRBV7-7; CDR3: CASSPIPSGANGELFF
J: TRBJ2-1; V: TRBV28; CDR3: CASSSGTSGNNEQFF
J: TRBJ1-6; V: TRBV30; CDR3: CAWGQGIGSPLHF
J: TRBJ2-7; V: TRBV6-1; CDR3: CASTRPRQTQQYF
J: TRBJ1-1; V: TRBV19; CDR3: CASSQSLNTEAFF
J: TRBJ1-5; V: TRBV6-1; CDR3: CASMRGGNQPQHF
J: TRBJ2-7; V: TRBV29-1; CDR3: CSVGGSYYYEQYF
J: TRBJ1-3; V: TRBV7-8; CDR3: CASSPMGARNTIYF
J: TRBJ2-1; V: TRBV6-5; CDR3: CASSYDGTSGGHEQFF
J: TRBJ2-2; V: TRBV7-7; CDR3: CAIRGQLNTGELFF
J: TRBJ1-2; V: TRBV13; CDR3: CASSPSSGLYGYTF
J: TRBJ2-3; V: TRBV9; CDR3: CASSVGDGDTQYF
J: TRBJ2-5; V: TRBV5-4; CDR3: CASSSSGGETQYF
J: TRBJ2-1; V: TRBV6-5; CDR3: CASSQRESYNEQFF
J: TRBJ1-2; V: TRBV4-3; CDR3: CASSQEKYGGAGGYTF
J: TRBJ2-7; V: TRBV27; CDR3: CASSLLGGRRTYEQYF
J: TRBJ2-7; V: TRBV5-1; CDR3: CASSLETGAYEQYF
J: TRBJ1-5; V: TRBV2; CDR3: CASSESAGSNQPQHF
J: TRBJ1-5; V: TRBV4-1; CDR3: CASSQVQNSNQPQHF
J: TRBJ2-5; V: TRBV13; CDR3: CASSLRLAARETQYF
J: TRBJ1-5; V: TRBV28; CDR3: CASTTENSNQPQHF
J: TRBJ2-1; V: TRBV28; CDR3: CASSWSGGRSYNEQFF
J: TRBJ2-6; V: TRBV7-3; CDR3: CASSPGGASGANVLTF
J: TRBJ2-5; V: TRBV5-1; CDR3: CASSFVDRGRETQYF